The 13 T cell receptor beta chains reported below all come from one sample, sequenced in a study of cytomegalovirus exposure and HLA in healthy donors. TCRdb keeps only in-frame clones here, not all; method: immunoSEQ multiplex PCR. Seen here are around 250,000 clones, 90% observed once, and the top ten hold about 0.36%. The source material was PBMCs. Source of these receptors: a woman between 18 and 29 years old in good health and CMV-seronegative.

The count of this clone is one. The chain has TRBV18 and TRBJ1-4, with D possibly matching TRBD1 (6 bases). Trimming pared 3 bases from V and 0 bases from J, leaving 11 bases between. The germline CDR1 and CDR2 sequences are KGHSH and LQKENI. CDR3 length: 16 residues. CDR3 bases: TGTGCCAGCTCACCGTTAACAGGGTCAACTAATGAAAAACTGTTTTTT. It codes for CASSPLTGSTNEKLFF.

The rearrangement links TRBV5-1 to TRBJ2-5; 10 bases are a match to TRBD2. After removal of 0 bases from V and 8 bases from J, the junction contained 10 bases not matched to a gene. The CDR3 has 16 residues. The germline CDR1 and CDR2 sequences are SGHRS and YFSETQ. CDR3 protein: CASSLALAGVTGTQYF. The CDR3 DNA sequence: TGCGCCAGCAGCTTGGCGCTAGCGGGGGTTACTGGCACCCAGTACTTC.

Only a few counts were recorded for this clone. The chain is built from TRBV7-2 and TRBJ1-6; D remains unclear. The germline V gene encodes CDR1 SGHTA and CDR2 FQGNSA. The V end lost 1 base, the J end lost 7 bases, and 8 bases lay between the germline ends. This CDR3 is built from 14 residues. CDR3 region: CASSLEPGNSPLHF. Here the CDR3 DNA reads TGTGCCAGCAGCTTAGAGCCGGGGAATTCACCCCTCCACTTT. Combining the CDR3 with reference TRBV7-2 and TRBJ1-6 gives the whole variable domain GAGVSQSPSNKVTEKGKDVELRCDPISGHTALYWYRQSLGQGLEFLIYFQGNSAPDKSGLPSDRFSAERTGGSVSTLTIQRTQQEDSAVYLCASSLEPGNSPLHFGNGTRLTVT.

This sequence joins TRBV5-1 and TRBJ2-3, with 11 bases aligning to TRBD2. The germline V gene encodes CDR1 SGHRS and CDR2 YFSETQ. This CDR3 is 15 amino acids long. V lost 5 bases, J lost 3 bases, and 5 bases stayed unmatched. For the CDR3, the DNA is TGCGCCAGCAGGACTAGCGGGATAAATACAGATACGCAGTATTTT. Protein sequence: CASRTSGINTDTQYF.

CDR3 in DNA: TGTGCCAGCAGGGAGCCGCAGAGGTGGGCAGGCACGACCGGGGGGACCCAGTACTTC. Protein: CASREPQRWAGTTGGTQYF. The chain joins TRBV2 to TRBJ2-5; D might be TRBD2 (6 bases). V was cut by 6 bases and J by 7 bases, with 33 bases left in between. The CDR3 length is 19 residues. Germline CDR1 is SNHLY and CDR2 is FYNNEI. Full variable domain (remainder filled in from reference TRBV2 and TRBJ2-5): EPEVTQTPSHQVTQMGQEVILRCVPISNHLYFYWYRQILGQKVEFLVSFYNNEISEKSEIFDDQFSVERPDGSNFTLKIRSTKLEDSAMYFCASREPQRWAGTTGGTQYFGPGTRLLVL.

The chain couples TRBV6-1 to TRBJ1-3, with unresolved D. Germline V gene sequence: CDR1 MNHNS, CDR2 SASEGT. The CDR3 contains 14 residues. Trimming removed 4 bases at V and 1 base at J, with 8 bases between. The CDR3 DNA sequence: TGTGCCAGCAGTGTAACCGGTTCTGGAAACACCATATATTTT. It encodes CASSVTGSGNTIYF.

The rearrangement joins TRBV6-1 to TRBJ1-4; 9 bases match TRBD1. The CDR3 runs 15 residues. CDR1 and CDR2 (germline): MNHNS, SASEGT. With 2 bases clipped from V and 7 bases from J, the junction kept 5 bases outside the gene matches. The CDR3 nucleotides read TGTGCCAGCAGTGAAACAGGGGGCGGAGGTGAAAAACTGTTTTTT. Translating it yields CASSETGGGGEKLFF.

The chain joins TRBV9 to TRBJ2-1, with 10 bases fitting TRBD2. After removal of 5 bases from V and 0 bases from J, the junction contained 20 bases not matched to a gene. This CDR3 has 21 residues. Germline V gives CDR1 SGDLS, CDR2 YYNGEE. CDR3 DNA: TGTGCCAGCAGTCTGGGGGCCCTACTTGTTACTAGCGGGAACTCCTACAATGAGCAGTTCTTC. Residues: CASSLGALLVTSGNSYNEQFF.

The CDR3 coding sequence is TGTGCCAGCAGCTTTGGAGGCCCCGAGCAGTACTTC. This translates into CASSFGGPEQYF. V gene TRBV7-9 combines with J gene TRBJ2-7, with D possibly matching TRBD2 (5 bases). Trimming stripped 3 bases from V and 6 bases from J, with 9 bases between. The CDR3 runs to 12 residues. Germline V gene data show CDR1 as SEHNR and CDR2 as FQNEAQ (reference sequence). Complete variable domain (other parts from reference TRBV7-9 and TRBJ2-7): DTGVSQNPRHKITKRGQNVTFRCDPISEHNRLYWYRQTLGQGPEFLTYFQNEAQLEKSRLLSDRFSAERPKGSFSTLEIQRTEQGDSAMYLCASSFGGPEQYFGPGTRLTVT.

The rearrangement links TRBV10-2 to TRBJ2-5, with 9 positions matching TRBD2. V dropped 7 bases and J dropped 5; count of bases not matched to a gene: 8. The CDR3 spans 14 residues. Germline-derived CDR1 and CDR2 are WSHSY and SAAADI. Here the CDR3 reads CASTVAGAGETQYF. The CDR3 nucleotides are TGCGCCAGCACGGTAGCGGGGGCCGGGGAGACCCAGTACTTC.

V and J are TRBV16 and TRBJ1-5; the D gene is possibly TRBD1 (5 bases). The germline V and J ends were trimmed by 3 bases and 0 bases, with 9 bases remaining between them. CDR1 is KGHSY and CDR2 is FQNENV in the germline V gene. The CDR3 loop spans 15 amino acids. The CDR3 spells CASSQSDSSNQPQHF. CDR3 nucleotide sequence: TGTGCCAGCAGCCAGTCCGACAGTAGCAATCAGCCCCAGCATTTT.

This clone has a handful of counts. V is TRBV19 and J is TRBJ1-1; 9 bases agree with TRBD1. V was clipped by 4 bases and J by 6 bases; unmatched bases: 6. CDR3 length: 14 residues. The germline CDR1 and CDR2 sequences are LNHDA and SQIVND (reference sequence). The DNA for the CDR3 is TGTGCCAGTAGTACACAAAACAGGGGGCCTGAAGCTTTCTTT. Translation gives CASSTQNRGPEAFF.

Only one count was recorded for this clone. The V call is TRBV2, the J call TRBJ1-1; maybe TRBD1 (6 bases). Trimming pared 5 bases from V and 4 bases from J, leaving 8 bases between. The CDR3 extends over 12 amino acids. Germline V gives CDR1 SNHLY, CDR2 FYNNEI. This CDR3 is CASSTGTTEAFF. CDR3 nucleotide sequence: TGTGCCAGCAGTACAGGGACCACTGAAGCTTTCTTT.